This T cell receptor beta chain came from a study of response to subunit inactivated influenza vaccine. TCRdb re-analysed the RT-PCR reads in MiXCR, keeping a single row per CDR3 protein. Of just under 550,000 distinct CDR3 sequences listed, roughly a quarter are singletons. This clonotype was seen more than once but under ten times. Germline lookup yields CDR1 LGHDT and CDR2 YNNKEL (reference sequence). V was cut by 0 bases and J by 3 bases, with 9 bases left in between. This CDR3 comprises 15 residues. The same sample was also studied in work on T cells expressing NK-cell markers. Per that paper: With UMIs, 5'RACE template switching was used to make TCR beta cDNA. In more than five donors, dominant CD3+CD56+NKG2C+ clones formed 1.0-7.0% of CD8+ cells.

Sequenced material: CD4+ T cells sorted from PBMCs, taken roughly 12 days after vaccination. The chain combines TRBV3-1 with TRBJ1-5; maybe TRBD1 (5 bases). This clonotype was obtained from a man over 45 who received an inactivated influenza vaccine. CDR3 sequence (DNA): TGTGCCAGCAGCCAAGATTACAGGAACAATCAGCCCCAGCATTTT. This translates into CASSQDYRNNQPQHF.